This paragraph reports one TCR beta chain. Antigen unknown. A second PCR, run for about 7 to 11 cycles, used a sample-barcoded 5' primer plus a J-beta primer mix. From the 5' RACE reads, TCRdb called clonotypes with MiXCR, one entry per CDR3 protein. Of 750,000 to 850,000 distinct CDR3 sequences listed, 20% to 30% are singletons. The sample comes from a study of blood T cells in healthy people across ages. At the level of the study: Through template switching, about one barcoded beta molecule was captured per two T cells, as measured in model experiments. Study-level results: Older age coincided with a roughly linear decline in TCR beta diversity per million T cells. Donor CMV status was unknown, possibly confounding expanded clonotype changes.

With V trimmed by 5 bases and J by 5 bases, 7 bases remained unmatched. The CDR3 length is 15 residues. The germline V gene has CDR1 SGHAT and CDR2 FQDESV (reference sequence). A further study also used this sample, focusing on T cells of mothers and their children.

The receptor's source is a boy younger than 18 in good health. The chain recombines TRBV11-1 with TRBJ2-1; 9 nucleotides align to TRBD1. Sequenced material: blood. The CDR3 DNA sequence: TGTGCCAGCAGCACAACAGGGGGCCCGGACAATGAGCAGTTCTTC. Encoded protein: CASSTTGGPDNEQFF. The variable domain in full, completed from reference TRBV11-1 and TRBJ2-1, reads EAEVAQSPRYKITEKSQAVAFWCDPISGHATLYWYRQILGQGPELLVQFQDESVVDDSQLPKDRFSAERLKGVDSTLKIQPAELGDSAMYLCASSTTGGPDNEQFFGPGTRLTVL.